The 2 T cell receptor beta chains given below trace back to one sample, sequenced in a study of vaccination effects on CD4 cells after COVID-19. These receptors' targets are unknown. Sequencing used immunoSEQ multiplex PCR; TCRdb keeps in-frame clones, though not all of them. Seen here are 66,000 or so clones, around 70% observed once, and the top ten hold 2.2%. The culture ran for roughly ten days before CD4+ T cells were isolated. The participants, recipients of two vaccine doses, got either BNT162b2 or mRNA-1273. The specimen comprised CD4+ T cells from PBMCs cultured without peptide, sampled after COVID-19 vaccination. These receptors were obtained from a human donor who received a COVID-19 vaccine.

The chain has TRBV10-2 and TRBJ2-3; D tentatively fits TRBD1 or TRBD2 (6 bases each). CDR1 is WSHSY and CDR2 is SAAADI in the germline V gene. This CDR3 is 15 amino acids long. V lost 2 bases and J 6 bases, leaving 15 bases between the germline ends. The CDR3, as DNA: TGCGCCAGCAGTGAGCGGGGGCCGACCCGGGATACGCAGTATTTT. Translation: CASSERGPTRDTQYF.

The gene calls are TRBV24-1 and TRBJ2-1, with 9 bases identical to TRBD1. The CDR3 extends over 16 amino acids. The V and J ends lost 3 bases and 8 bases, in that order; junction bases with no gene match: 10. Germline-derived CDR1 and CDR2 are KGHDR and SFDVKD. The CDR3 sequence is CATSDAVQGAGDEQFF. In DNA form, the CDR3 reads TGTGCCACCAGTGATGCCGTACAGGGGGCGGGAGATGAGCAGTTCTTC.